This TCR beta chain was recorded in a study of shared clonotypes between healthy human individuals (dated by TCRdb to 2019 to 2021). General notes on the study: Three men and a couple of women, aged 18 to 49 years, made up the cohort. To increase sequencing depth and limit assay-specific biases, different laboratories used diverse techniques to prepare libraries and sequence TCR repertoires. For each donor, CD4 naive and CD4 memory were each run on three plates, CD8 naive on two plates, and CD8 memory on one plate. To estimate repertoire size and how much clonotype sharing occurs between individuals, the study deeply sequenced the blood TCR repertoires of roughly 5 healthy adults. Between about 0.8 and 9 billion PBMCs per donor were obtained by leukapheresis.

Points the paper makes about the study in general: The genetic and exposure-history diversity represented was limited by the small number of donors. Sampling was restricted to blood, and TCR repertoires in tissues likely differ from the TCR repertoires found in blood. Pairwise subsampling indicated that sequencing depth was expected to affect the degree of clonotype sharing among donors. Rarefaction of sorted-subset datasets indicated incomplete sequencing despite the large sequencing depth. Compared with non-shared clonotypes, clonotypes shared by all four sorted-subset donors had higher generation probabilities. About 4.5% of naive CD4, 3.5% of naive CD8, roughly 2.4% of memory CD4, and less than 0.45% of memory CD8 clonotypes were shared across a few donors. Naive subsets generally had larger estimated clonotype richness than memory subsets did.

The donors were healthy, HIV-negative adults with no recently reported acute infections or vaccinations. Every donor was a Caucasian adult living in Nashville, Tennessee, USA. CD4+ T cells were enriched through magnetic negative selection, after which naive cells were positively selected on CD45RA and the remaining negative fraction served as the memory subset. Blood was collected by leukapheresis, and PBMCs were isolated by Ficoll-Histopaque density gradient centrifugation and then cryopreserved in liquid nitrogen vapor phase. Analytical flow cytometry was used to check the purity and quantity of every magnetically sorted T cell population. Each sorted fraction had its genomic DNA isolated and then quantified by UV absorbance on a Nanodrop 2000c. Notes on this clone: The antigen this receptor binds is unknown. No quality values exist for individual bases; no much larger clone is one base distant.

Trimming takes 6 bases from V and 2 bases from J, and the germline ends sit 12 bases apart. Inclusive of the bounding cysteine and phenylalanine, the CDR3 is 14 residues long. The kept DNA is CDR3 alone, 42 bases in frame from the first base. Per the germline V gene, MNHNS is the CDR1 and SASEGT is the CDR2. Using the deep immunoSEQ assay, multiplex PCR amplified TCR CDR3 regions from genomic DNA. Extracted genomic DNA from each cell subset was spread evenly across all wells of several immunoSEQ 96-well plates, with each plate serving as a replicate. For sorted subsets, each replicate PCR was loaded with around 220 ng genomic DNA, equivalent to 25,000 to 30,000 T cell genomes. Purified libraries were quantified with a Qubit 3.0 fluorometer, sized on a Bioanalyzer 2100, and re-quantified with the KAPA Library Quantification kit. Every immunoSEQ 96-well plate was sequenced on a separate single-read 150-cycle Illumina NextSeq 550 flow cell. Per the original workflow: Because only junctional sequences without quality scores were contained in the immunoSEQ output, filtering matching that applied to full-length reads could not be performed. Sequences were annotated with PyIR, a Python wrapper for IgBLAST v1.9, using IMGT germline references to assign V/J genes and CDR3. Any read was removed if the V/J assignment was weak (E-value above 1e-6), the CDR3 was missing, or the read contained stop codons, out-of-frame junctions, or ambiguous translated residues. V3J clonotypes were defined by identical inferred V gene, J gene, and CDR3 amino acid sequence. Percentage overlap between repertoires was computed as shared unique clonotypes divided by the size of the smaller repertoire. Repertoire richness was assessed with RTK rarefaction, the Chao1 estimator, and Recon v2.1 estimates of unobserved clonotypes. OLGA was used to compute generation probabilities for all TCRbeta clonotypes that the gDNA method yielded from several donors. TCRdb obtained this table from immuneACCESS and retained in-frame rearrangements with V and J assigned. These tables miss some clones; where compared with another copy, unresolved V genes account for less than half of the shortfall, and the remainder is unexplained. V, J and clone size derive from that table, while D and trimming were established from the DNA sequence. For this sample there are almost 750,000 clones; about two thirds appear just once. Under 2% of the sample is held by the ten biggest clonotypes.

Specimen: memory CD4+ T cells sorted from blood. In the paper's terms, the cell subset or site label means: CD45RA-negative fraction. This clonotype was sampled from a woman in her twenties or thirties in good health. This receptor chain uses TRBV6-1 and TRBJ2-3, with the D call perhaps TRBD1 or TRBD2, as 5 bases match in each case. The CDR3 region has the sequence CASRRDPHTDTQYF. The nucleotides read TGTGCCAGCAGAAGGGACCCGCACACAGATACGCAGTATTTT.